These 15 T cell receptor gamma chains were all obtained from the same sample, sequenced in a study of intestinal T cells in coeliac disease. Using about 0.2 ug of biopsy DNA, TRG was amplified with LymphoTrack primers. TCRdb repeated clone calling on the multiplex PCR reads with CATT. Here the sample spans about 350 gamma-chain clones, roughly 50% being singletons. For each case, the template was genomic DNA from ten roughly 5-µm formalin-fixed paraffin-embedded scrolls. Sample: a duodenal biopsy. The receptors originated from a human donor with celiac disease.

This chain connects TRGV2 to TRGJ1 or TRGJ2. This CDR3 spans 13 amino acids. Germline CDR1 is EGSNGY and CDR2 is YDSYNSKV. The J segment lost 2 bases and the V segment lost 5 bases, leaving 6 bases of the junction unmatched. The CDR3 protein is CATWVYYYYKKLF. The CDR3 DNA is TGTGCCACCTGGGTGTATTATTATTATAAGAAACTCTTT.

The rearrangement uses TRGV2 and TRGJ1 or TRGJ2. Germline CDR1 EGSNGY, CDR2 YDSYNSKV. With V trimmed by 0 bases and J by 13 bases, 9 bases remained unmatched. CDR3 length equals 12 residues. CDR3 coding DNA: TGTGCCACCTGGGACGGGCTGGTAAGAAAACTCTTT. This translates into CATWDGLVRKLF.

The chain links TRGV10 to TRGJ1 or TRGJ2. TRGV10 has ORF status, its function being uncertain. The CDR3 is made up of 12 amino acids. V shed 11 bases, J shed 12 bases, and the junction held 17 bases outside the gene matches. CDR3 sequence (DNA): TGTGCTGCGACACCCGTAGTACCTTGGAAACTCTTT. It specifies CAATPVVPWKLF.

The chain carries TRGV3 and TRGJP2. CDR1 is VTNTFY, CDR2 YDVSTARD, per germline (reference sequence). The ends lost 1 base at V and 9 bases at J; junction bases unmatched: 11. This CDR3 is built from 15 residues. The CDR3 here is CATWDRPVVNWIKTF. The DNA of the CDR3 is TGTGCCACCTGGGACAGACCCGTAGTGAATTGGATCAAGACGTTT.

This chain joins TRGV10 and TRGJ1 or TRGJ2. TRGV10 is assigned to the ORF class and has an uncertain function. The V and J ends lost 11 bases and 12 bases, in that order; junction bases with no gene match: 17. There are 12 residues in the CDR3. The CDR3 sequence: CAATPVVLWKLF. The CDR3, as DNA: TGTGCTGCGACACCCGTAGTCCTTTGGAAACTCTTT.

The gene calls are TRGV4 and TRGJ1 or TRGJ2. Germline V gives CDR1 EGSTGY, CDR2 YDSYTSSV. The CDR3 is made up of 16 amino acids. The J segment lost 1 base and the V segment lost 6 bases, leaving 15 bases of the junction unmatched. Here the CDR3 DNA reads TGTGCCACCTGGATCCATGTAGTTCGTAATTATTATAAGAAACTCTTT. It encodes CATWIHVVRNYYKKLF.

There are a few counts of this clone. The protein TCRdb lists belongs to a much larger clone and differs from this DNA's translation at residue 4, which points to a read error; the protein shown is made from the DNA. The rearrangement joins TRGV4 to TRGJ1 or TRGJ2. Germline values: CDR1 EGSTGY, CDR2 YDSYTSSV. This CDR3 comprises 14 residues. CDR3 nucleotides: TGTGCCACCCGGGATGGGCCGCGTTATTATAAGAAACTCTTT. Translation gives CATRDGPRYYKKLF.

This clone is categorized as large. Other DNA sequences in the sample encode the same CDR3. This chain connects TRGV4 to TRGJ1 or TRGJ2. This CDR3 comprises 12 residues. The V segment lost 1 base and the J segment 3 bases; nucleotides outside the gene matches: 0. Germline CDR1 reads EGSTGY; CDR2 reads YDSYTSSV. CDR3: CATWDGYYKKLF. In nucleotides, the CDR3 is TGTGCCACCTGGGATGGTTATTATAAGAAACTCTTT.

A note on this clone: It may be a read error: a sequence one base away is much more abundant. The chain recombines TRGV2 with TRGJ1 or TRGJ2. The CDR3 covers 14 residues. From germline, CDR1 is EGSNGY and CDR2 YDSYNSKV. The CDR3 nucleotides are TGTACCACCTGGGACGAATTAATTTATTACAAGAAACTCTTT. Protein: CTTWDELIYYKKLF.

This chain connects TRGV8 to TRGJ1 or TRGJ2. Germline V gives CDR1 VENAVY, CDR2 YDSYNSRV. After removal of 4 bases from V and 2 bases from J, the junction contained 8 bases not matched to a gene. The CDR3 consists of 14 residues. CDR3 coding DNA: TGTGCCACCTGGGAACGGGACTATTATTATAAGAAACTCTTT. Protein product: CATWERDYYYKKLF.

On this clone itself: For this DNA, TCRdb reports the protein of a much larger clone, which diverges at residue 14, most likely from a read error; the protein presented here is translated directly from the DNA. This rearrangement joins TRGV10 to TRGJP1. TRGV10 is sorted into the ORF group, with uncertain function. This CDR3 is built from 18 residues. Here the CDR3 DNA reads TGTGCTGCGTGGGACAACCCCAGGTACGATACCACTGGTCGGTTCAAGATATTT. Its protein product is CAAWDNPRYDTTGRFKIF.

This clone was found a few times. TCRdb has a much larger clone's protein, which differs at residue 10 from the translation of this DNA, likely because of a read error; what is shown is the protein translated from the DNA. V usage is TRGV8 and J usage is TRGJ1 or TRGJ2. In germline, CDR1 is VENAVY, CDR2 YDSYNSRV. This CDR3 has 14 residues. The CDR3 region has the DNA TGTGCCACCTGGGATATCCGATCTTATTGTAAGAAACTCTTT. This translates into CATWDIRSYCKKLF.

V gene TRGV2 combines with J gene TRGJP2. CDR1 is EGSNGY and CDR2 is YDSYNSKV in the germline V gene. This CDR3 is built from 17 residues. V trimming: 0 bases; J trimming: 0 bases; junction bases outside the gene matches: 7. CDR3 protein: CATWDGQGDSSDWIKTF. DNA for the CDR3: TGTGCCACCTGGGACGGGCAAGGGGATAGTAGTGATTGGATCAAGACGTTT.

In its sample, this clone ranks as hyperexpanded. The genes are TRGV4 and TRGJ1 or TRGJ2. CDR3 length: 11 residues. J gave up 9 bases and V 5 bases, and 7 bases lay outside the gene matches. Germline CDR1 EGSTGY, CDR2 YDSYTSSV. CDR3 in DNA: TGTGCCACCTGGGCCCTCTCTAAGAAACTCTTT. It translates to CATWALSKKLF.

Sample share makes this clone large. The chain is built from TRGV3 and TRGJ1 or TRGJ2. The CDR3 is 13 residues long. V shed 5 bases, J shed 3 bases, and the junction held 7 bases outside the gene matches. Germline CDR1 VTNTFY, CDR2 YDVSTARD (reference sequence). DNA of the CDR3: TGTGCCACCTGGGCTCTAATTTATTATAAGAAACTCTTT. Amino acids: CATWALIYYKKLF.